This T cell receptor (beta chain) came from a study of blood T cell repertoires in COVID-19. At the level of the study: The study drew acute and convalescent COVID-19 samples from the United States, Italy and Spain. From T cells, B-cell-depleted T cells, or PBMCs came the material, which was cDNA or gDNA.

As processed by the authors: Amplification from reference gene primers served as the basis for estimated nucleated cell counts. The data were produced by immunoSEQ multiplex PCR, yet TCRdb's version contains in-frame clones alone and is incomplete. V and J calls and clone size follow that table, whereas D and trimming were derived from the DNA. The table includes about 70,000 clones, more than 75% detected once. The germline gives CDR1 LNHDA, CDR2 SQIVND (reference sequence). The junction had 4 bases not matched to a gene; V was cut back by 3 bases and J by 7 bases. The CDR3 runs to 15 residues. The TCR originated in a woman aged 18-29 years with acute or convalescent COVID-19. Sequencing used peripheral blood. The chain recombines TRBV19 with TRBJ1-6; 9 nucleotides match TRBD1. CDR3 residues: CASSMEGTGNSPLHF. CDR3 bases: TGTGCCAGTAGTATGGAAGGGACAGGGAATTCACCCCTCCACTTT.